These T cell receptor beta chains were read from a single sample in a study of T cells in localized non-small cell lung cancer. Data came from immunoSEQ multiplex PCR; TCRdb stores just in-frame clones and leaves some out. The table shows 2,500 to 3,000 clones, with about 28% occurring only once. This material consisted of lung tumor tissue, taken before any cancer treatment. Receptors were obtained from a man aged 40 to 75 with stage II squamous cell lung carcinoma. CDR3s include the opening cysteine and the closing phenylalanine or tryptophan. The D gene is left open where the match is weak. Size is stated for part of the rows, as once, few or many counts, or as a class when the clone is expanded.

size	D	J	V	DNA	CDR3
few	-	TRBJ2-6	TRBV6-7	TGTGCCAGCAGTTACTCAGGGTTGGAGGCCAACGTCCTGACTTTC	CASSYSGLEANVLTF
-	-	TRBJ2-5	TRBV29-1	TGCAGCGTTAGGGTCCTCCTTGGTGGAAGGGAGACCCAGTACTTC	CSVRVLLGGRETQYF
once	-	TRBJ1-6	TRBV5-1	TGCGCCAGCAGCCCCCTGGGGCCCGAATATAATTCACCCCTCCACTTT	CASSPLGPEYNSPLHF
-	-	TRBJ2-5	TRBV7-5	TGTGCCAGCAGCTCACAATTGACCGGAGAGACCCAGTACTTC	CASSSQLTGETQYF
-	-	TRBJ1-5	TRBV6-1	TGTGCCAGCAGTGAAGCGGGGCTCATGGGCAATCAGCCCCAGCATTTT	CASSEAGLMGNQPQHF
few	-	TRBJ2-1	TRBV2	TGTGCCAGCAGTCCCCCCGCCGGGACCAGCGGGTTCTTC	CASSPPAGTSGFF
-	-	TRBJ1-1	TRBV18	TGTGCCAGCTCACCATCGAGGGAGACCACTGAAGCTTTCTTT	CASSPSRETTEAFF
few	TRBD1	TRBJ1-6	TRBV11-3	TGTGCCAGCAGACTCACAGGGGGTTATTCACCCCTCCACTTT	CASRLTGGYSPLHF
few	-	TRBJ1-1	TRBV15	TGTGCCACCAGCAGGTCCCAGGGAATGAACACTGAAGCTTTCTTT	CATSRSQGMNTEAFF
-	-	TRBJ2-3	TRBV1	TGCGCCAGCAGCCAAATAGCGGGGGGCAGCACAGATACGCAGTATTTT	CASSQIAGGSTDTQYF
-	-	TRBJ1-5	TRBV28	TGTGCCAGCAGTTTCTTGGTAGGGGTCAATCAGCCCCAGCATTTT	CASSFLVGVNQPQHF
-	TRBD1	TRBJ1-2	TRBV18	TGTGCCAGCTCACCACGACAGGGGGCGCAGGGGGACTATGGCTACACCTTC	CASSPRQGAQGDYGYTF
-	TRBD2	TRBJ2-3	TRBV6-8	TGTGCCGTAAAGGGACTAGCGGGGGACACAGATACGCAGTATTTT	CAVKGLAGDTDTQYF
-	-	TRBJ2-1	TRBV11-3	TGTGCCAGCAGCTCGGGGACGGATTACAATGAGCAGTTCTTC	CASSSGTDYNEQFF
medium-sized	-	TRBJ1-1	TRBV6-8	TGTGCCAGCAGTTACGAAGGCCACACTGAAGCTTTCTTT	CASSYEGHTEAFF
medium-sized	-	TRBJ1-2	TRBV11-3	TGTGCCAGCAGCTTATCCCCCTTTAACTATGGCTACACCTTC	CASSLSPFNYGYTF
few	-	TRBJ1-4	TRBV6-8	TGTGCCAGCAGTTACCCGGGGAATGAAAAACTGTTTTTT	CASSYPGNEKLFF
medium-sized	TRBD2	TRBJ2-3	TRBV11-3	TGTGCCAGCAGCTTGGGACTAGATACAGATACGCAGTATTTT	CASSLGLDTDTQYF
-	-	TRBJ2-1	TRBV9	TGTGCCAGCCCGGGACAAGACCCTAATGAGCAGTTCTTC	CASPGQDPNEQFF
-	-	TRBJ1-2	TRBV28	TGTGCCAGCAGTGGACAGCATCACTATGGCTACACCTTC	CASSGQHHYGYTF
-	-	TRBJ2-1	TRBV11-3	TGTGCCAGCAGCGATCCGCGGGCCCGCTACAATGAGCAGTTCTTC	CASSDPRARYNEQFF
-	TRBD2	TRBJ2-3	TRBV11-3	TGTGCCAGCAGCCCCGCGGCGCGGGGGGGCGTAGATACGCAGTATTTT	CASSPAARGGVDTQYF
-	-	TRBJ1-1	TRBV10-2	TGCGCCAGCAGCCCACCAGGGAGCACTGAAGCTTTCTTT	CASSPPGSTEAFF
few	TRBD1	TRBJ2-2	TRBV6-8	TGTGCCACCAATCCGGGACAGGGGATTTACGGGGAGCTGTTTTTT	CATNPGQGIYGELFF
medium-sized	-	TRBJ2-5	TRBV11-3	TGTGCCAGCACCCCGACTAGTTGGGAAGAGACCCAGTACTTC	CASTPTSWEETQYF
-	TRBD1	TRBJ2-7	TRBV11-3	TGTGCCAGCAGCTTAGTTGGGACAGGGGCCTACGAGCAGTACTTC	CASSLVGTGAYEQYF
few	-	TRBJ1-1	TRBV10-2	TGCGCCAGCAGTGCCCAGGAGGAGACTGAAGCTTTCTTT	CASSAQEETEAFF
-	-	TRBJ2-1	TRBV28	TGTGCCAGCAGTGTCGTTCGTGGTGAGCAGTTCTTC	CASSVVRGEQFF
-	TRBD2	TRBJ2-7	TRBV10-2	TGCGCCAGCAGACCGGGAGGATCGACGGAGCAGTACTTC	CASRPGGSTEQYF
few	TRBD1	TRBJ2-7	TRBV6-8	TGTGCCAGCACCCGGGACAGGGGAGGCGAGCAGTACTTC	CASTRDRGGEQYF
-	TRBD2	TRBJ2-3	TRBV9	TGTGCCAGCAGCGTTCTAGCGGGGTCTAGCACAGATACGCAGTATTTT	CASSVLAGSSTDTQYF
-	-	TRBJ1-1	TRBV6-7	TGTGCCAGCAGTTACACGGGGAGAGCTTTCTTT	CASSYTGRAFF
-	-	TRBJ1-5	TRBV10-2	TGCGCCAGCAAAGTCGAGGGGGGAAGCAATCAGCCCCAGCATTTT	CASKVEGGSNQPQHF
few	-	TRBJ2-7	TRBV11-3	TGTGCCAGCAGCTCCGGGCAGGACACCTCCTACGAGCAGTACTTC	CASSSGQDTSYEQYF
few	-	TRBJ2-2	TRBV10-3	TGTGCCATCAGTGAGTTCCGACCTGGGGGTGTCTCCCCATCCACCGGGGAGCTGTTTTTT	CAISEFRPGGVSPSTGELFF
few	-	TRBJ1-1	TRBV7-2	TGTGCCAGCAGCTCGACAGTGAACACTGAAGCTTTCTTT	CASSSTVNTEAFF
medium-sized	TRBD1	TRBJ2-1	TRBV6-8	TGTGCCAGCAGTGACGACAGGGCTCGGGATGAGCAGTTCTTC	CASSDDRARDEQFF
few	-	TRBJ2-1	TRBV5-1	TGCGCCAGCAGCCAGGACCAAGTTTGGAATGAGCAGTTCTTC	CASSQDQVWNEQFF
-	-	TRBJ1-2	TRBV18	TGTGCCAGCTCAGTGGACGAGGGATTCGGCTATGGCTACACCTTC	CASSVDEGFGYGYTF
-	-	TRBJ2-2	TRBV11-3	TGTGCCAGCAGCTTGACAGCGAACACCGGGGAGCTGTTTTTT	CASSLTANTGELFF
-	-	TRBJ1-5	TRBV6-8	TGTGCCAGCAGTTACTCTACAACAAGGGGCAATCAGCCCCAGCATTTT	CASSYSTTRGNQPQHF
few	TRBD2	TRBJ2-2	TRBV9	TGTGCCAGCAGCCCGGGACTAGCGGGGGGGCACGGGGAGCTGTTTTTT	CASSPGLAGGHGELFF
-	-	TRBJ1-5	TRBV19	TGTGCCAGTAGTATCGTTGGGGATCAGCCCCAGCATTTT	CASSIVGDQPQHF
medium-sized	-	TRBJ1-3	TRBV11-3	TGTGCCAGCAGCTTGGGTCAGGCTCCCATCTCTGGAAACACCATATATTTT	CASSLGQAPISGNTIYF
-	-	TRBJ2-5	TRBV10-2	TGCGCCAGCAGTGAGTCCCGAATGGGGGCCGGGGAGACCCAGTACTTC	CASSESRMGAGETQYF
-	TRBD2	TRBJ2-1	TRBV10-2	TGCGCCAGCAGCCCGGGACTATCGTACAATGAGCAGTTCTTC	CASSPGLSYNEQFF